These 21 T cell receptor beta chains were all obtained from the same sample, sequenced in a study of shared clonotypes between healthy human individuals. This table comes from immunoSEQ multiplex PCR, and its TCRdb copy is limited to in-frame clones, with some not included. Among approximately 2.3 million clones, 85% to 95% were seen once, and the ten largest hold 0.39%. Sequencing was performed on naive CD4+ T cells from PBMCs. Subset: CD45RA+ positively selected. The source is a young man in good health. Some clones in this sample may be carry-over from other donors' samples.

The chain employs TRBV5-1 and TRBJ2-1; TRBD1 matches at 8 bases. Losses at the gene ends were 4 bases for V and 8 bases for J; bases not matched to a gene: 5. Germline V CDR1 and CDR2: SGHRS, YFSETQ. The CDR3 has 13 amino acids. The CDR3 region has the DNA TGCGCCAGCAGCCGCGGGACAGGCCATGAGCAGTTCTTC. Translation: CASSRGTGHEQFF.

This clone was observed a single time. The J gene is TRBJ2-1, the V gene TRBV7-3; TRBD2 might be the D (5 bases). The V gene's germline CDR1 is SGHTA and CDR2 FQGTGA. V lost 4 bases to trimming and J lost 5 bases, with 9 bases between them. The CDR3 is made up of 13 amino acids. CDR3 in DNA: TGTGCCAGCAGCTCCGGACTGCACAATGAGCAGTTCTTC. Its protein is CASSSGLHNEQFF.

The table lists this clone with a few counts. Additional DNA sequences in this sample encode the identical CDR3. This chain joins TRBV7-9 and TRBJ1-1; 7 bases are a match to TRBD1. The ends lost 0 bases at V and 5 bases at J; junction bases unmatched: 0. Germline values: CDR1 SEHNR, CDR2 FQNEAQ (reference sequence). The CDR3 has 13 residues. DNA for the CDR3: TGTGCCAGCAGCTTAGCACAGGGGACTGAAGCTTTCTTT. Its protein product is CASSLAQGTEAFF.

The chain carries TRBV4-1 and TRBJ2-4; possibly TRBD1 for D (6 bases). CDR1 and CDR2 from the germline V gene are MGHRA and YSYEKL. The CDR3 has 16 residues. Trimming pared 3 bases from V and 2 bases from J, leaving 14 bases between. The CDR3 bases are TGCGCCAGCAGCCAGCTACCAACAGGGCCCAAAAACATTCAGTACTTC. It yields the protein CASSQLPTGPKNIQYF.

This chain joins TRBV27 and TRBJ1-2; D is perhaps TRBD1 (5 bases). Germline CDR1 reads MNHEY; CDR2 reads SMNVEV (reference sequence). With 4 bases removed from V and 5 bases from J, the gap between germline ends came to 11 bases. The length of the CDR3 is 13 residues. Here the CDR3 DNA reads TGTGCCAGCAGTTCGGGACGGCTTTATGGCTACACCTTC. It is translated as CASSSGRLYGYTF.

Details on this clone: One end of the junction fails to match germline, which may point to a read error. This chain joins TRBV10-3 and TRBJ2-4; no reliable D call. This CDR3 spans 12 amino acids. CDR1 and CDR2 from the germline V gene are ENHRY and SYGVKD. In DNA form, the CDR3 reads TGTGCCATCAGTAGAGACAAAGACATTCAGTACTTC. Translation: CAISRDKDIQYF.

The chain joins TRBV28 to TRBJ2-7; 7 nucleotides agree with TRBD1. The CDR3 runs to 15 residues. The germline gives CDR1 MDHEN, CDR2 SYDVKM. V trimming: 4 bases; J trimming: 1 base; junction bases outside the gene matches: 7. The CDR3 region has the DNA TGTGCCAGCAGTTCAGGGGGAGCAAGGTCCTACGAGCAGTACTTC. Amino acid sequence: CASSSGGARSYEQYF.

J is TRBJ1-5 and V is TRBV5-1; a possible D gene is TRBD1 (5 bases). CDR3 length: 15 amino acids. Deletions cut 3 bases from V and 0 bases from J, with 10 bases between. Germline CDR1 is SGHRS and CDR2 is YFSETQ. The CDR3 loop reads CASSWGTDSNQPQHF. The CDR3 coding sequence is TGCGCCAGCAGCTGGGGCACCGATAGCAATCAGCCCCAGCATTTT.

The rearrangement links TRBV15 to TRBJ1-1, with TRBD1 as a possible D gene (6 bases). V was clipped by 7 bases and J by 1 base, with 22 bases between them. The germline V gene encodes CDR1 LNHNV and CDR2 YYDKDF (reference sequence). There are 17 residues in the CDR3. The CDR3 loop is CATIHPNNRAGNTEAFF. The CDR3 DNA follows: TGTGCCACCATCCACCCTAATAACAGGGCTGGGAACACTGAAGCTTTCTTT.

This rearrangement joins TRBV30 to TRBJ1-1, with a possible D match to TRBD1 (5 bases). The CDR3 runs 15 residues. Germline CDR1 and CDR2: GTSNPN and SVGIG (reference sequence). Trimming pared 1 base from V and 5 bases from J, leaving 17 bases between. The CDR3: CAWSAMGGGWTEAFF. The DNA for the CDR3 is TGTGCCTGGAGTGCCATGGGGGGTGGGTGGACTGAAGCTTTCTTT.

The J gene is TRBJ1-1, the V gene TRBV5-1; 7 nucleotides agree with TRBD1. The CDR3 has 15 residues. Germline lookup yields CDR1 SGHRS and CDR2 YFSETQ. Trimming at V came to 3 bases and at J to 7 bases, leaving 12 bases not matched to a gene. DNA for the CDR3: TGCGCCAGCAGCTCTTTGGCCGGGACAGTTGATGAAGCTTTCTTT. It yields the protein CASSSLAGTVDEAFF.

The V call is TRBV18, the J call TRBJ2-3; TRBD2 matches at 12 bases. Unmatched junction bases numbered 3, after V lost 3 bases and J lost 2 bases. The CDR3 is made up of 16 amino acids. Germline V CDR1 and CDR2: KGHSH, LQKENI. The CDR3 sequence: CASSPGLAGITDTQYF. CDR3 nucleotide sequence: TGTGCCAGCTCACCGGGACTAGCGGGCATCACAGATACGCAGTATTTT.

The V call is TRBV9, the J call TRBJ2-1; 13 bases are shared with TRBD2. Trimming cost V 4 bases and J 3 bases; bases outside gene matches: 13. Germline-derived CDR1 and CDR2 are SGDLS and YYNGEE. The CDR3 contains 19 residues. CDR3 nucleotide sequence: TGTGCCAGCAGCTTGGATCCCGGGACTAGCGGGACTCTCTACAATGAGCAGTTCTTC. Protein sequence: CASSLDPGTSGTLYNEQFF.

This clone was found a few times. The chain uses TRBV7-9 and TRBJ1-2; D gene ambiguous. The germline V and J ends were trimmed by 3 bases and 4 bases, with 9 bases remaining between them. Germline loops: CDR1 SEHNR, CDR2 FQNEAQ (reference sequence). CDR3 length: 13 residues. CDR3 bases: TGTGCCAGCAGCTTTAGGCAGGTCTATGGCTACACCTTC. Encoded protein: CASSFRQVYGYTF.

The V call is TRBV2, the J call TRBJ2-2; maybe TRBD2 (6 bases). Trimming left V 0 bases short and J 3 bases short, with 8 bases between. Germline CDR1 reads SNHLY; CDR2 reads FYNNEI. CDR3 length equals 15 residues. The CDR3 region is CASSEAGGYTGELFF. The CDR3 DNA reads TGTGCCAGCAGTGAAGCTGGGGGGTACACCGGGGAGCTGTTTTTT.

This clone was seen only a few times. This same CDR3 is encoded by further DNA sequences in the sample. V usage is TRBV5-1 and J usage is TRBJ2-2, with D perhaps TRBD2 (6 bases). The CDR3 loop spans 14 amino acids. Deletions cut 3 bases from V and 2 bases from J, with 8 bases between. The germline V gene has CDR1 SGHRS and CDR2 YFSETQ. CDR3 residues: CASSWGDNTGELFF. CDR3 coding DNA: TGCGCCAGCAGCTGGGGGGACAACACCGGGGAGCTGTTTTTT.

As regards this clone: Other DNA sequences in this sample translate to the same CDR3. V and J are TRBV19 and TRBJ2-6; 7 bases map to TRBD2. V was pared by 2 bases and J by 2 bases, with 0 bases of the junction left unmatched. The CDR3 runs 15 residues. The germline V gene has CDR1 LNHDA and CDR2 SQIVND (reference sequence). In nucleotides, the CDR3 is TGTGCCAGTAGTATAAGCGGGGCTGGGGCCAACGTCCTGACTTTC. It is translated as CASSISGAGANVLTF.

The chain employs TRBV19 and TRBJ2-7; 10 bases are shared with TRBD2. V trimming: 6 bases; J trimming: 5 bases; junction bases outside the gene matches: 16. Germline CDR1 reads LNHDA; CDR2 reads SQIVND (reference sequence). The CDR3 sequence is 17 residues long. CDR3 residues: CASSHRRGLAGEDEQYF. The CDR3 DNA reads as TGTGCCAGTAGCCACCGGAGGGGCCTAGCGGGAGAGGACGAGCAGTACTTC.

The chain carries TRBV5-1 and TRBJ1-1; possibly TRBD1 for D (5 bases). The length of the CDR3 is 14 residues. CDR1 and CDR2 from the germline V gene are SGHRS and YFSETQ. V gave up 4 bases and J gave up 0 bases, with 10 bases separating them. The chain's CDR3 is CASSPSTVNTEAFF. The CDR3 DNA follows: TGCGCCAGCAGCCCCTCGACAGTGAACACTGAAGCTTTCTTT.

The chain recombines TRBV6-5 with TRBJ2-1; tentative D call: TRBD1 (5 bases). With 6 bases removed from V and 4 bases from J, the gap between germline ends came to 10 bases. Germline CDR1 MNHEY, CDR2 SVGAGI. The CDR3 length is 13 residues. The CDR3 loop reads CASSQDSYNEQFF. The CDR3 DNA follows: TGTGCCAGCAGCCAAGACAGTTACAATGAGCAGTTCTTC.

The chain links TRBV2 to TRBJ2-5; unclear D gene. The V gene's germline CDR1 is SNHLY and CDR2 FYNNEI. CDR3 size: 16 residues. The germline V and J ends were trimmed by 0 bases and 7 bases, with 18 bases remaining between them. CDR3 sequence: CASSEALRAALGTQYF. DNA for the CDR3: TGTGCCAGCAGTGAAGCGCTTCGGGCCGCCCTGGGGACCCAGTACTTC.